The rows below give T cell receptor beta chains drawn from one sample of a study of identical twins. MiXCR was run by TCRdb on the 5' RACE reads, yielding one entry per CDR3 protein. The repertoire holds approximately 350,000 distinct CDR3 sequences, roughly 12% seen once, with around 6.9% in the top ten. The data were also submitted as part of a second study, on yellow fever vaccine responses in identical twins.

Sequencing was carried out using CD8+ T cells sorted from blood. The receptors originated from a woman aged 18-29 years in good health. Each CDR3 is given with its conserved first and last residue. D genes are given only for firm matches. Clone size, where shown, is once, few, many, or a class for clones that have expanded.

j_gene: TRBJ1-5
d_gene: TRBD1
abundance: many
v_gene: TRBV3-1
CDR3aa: CASSPGTGVQPQHF
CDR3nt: TGTGCCAGCAGCCCCGGGACAGGGGTTCAGCCCCAGCATTTT

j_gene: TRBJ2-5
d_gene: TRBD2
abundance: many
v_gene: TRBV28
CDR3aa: CASSFEREAYETQYF
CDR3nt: TGTGCCAGCAGTTTCGAGCGGGAGGCTTATGAGACCCAGTACTTC

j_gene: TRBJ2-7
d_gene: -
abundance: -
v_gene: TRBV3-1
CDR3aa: CASSQEVYEQYF
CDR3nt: TGTGCCAGCAGCCAAGAAGTCTACGAGCAGTACTTC

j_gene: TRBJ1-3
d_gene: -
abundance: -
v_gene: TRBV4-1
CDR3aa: CASGARQGSGNTIYF
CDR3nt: TGCGCCAGCGGGGCGAGGCAGGGTTCTGGAAACACCATATATTTT

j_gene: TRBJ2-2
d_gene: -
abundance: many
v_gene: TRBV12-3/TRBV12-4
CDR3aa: CASRNRVGEDTGELFF
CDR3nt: TGTGCCAGCAGGAACAGGGTAGGGGAGGACACCGGGGAGCTGTTTTTT

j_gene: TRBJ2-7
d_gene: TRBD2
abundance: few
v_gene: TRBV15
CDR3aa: CATSRDYGGRLSYEQYF
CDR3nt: TGTGCCACCAGCAGAGATTATGGCGGGAGACTCTCCTACGAGCAGTACTTC

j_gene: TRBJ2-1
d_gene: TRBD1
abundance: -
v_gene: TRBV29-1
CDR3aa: CSVVQGVTVYNEQFF
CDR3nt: TGCAGCGTGGTACAGGGGGTGACCGTATACAATGAGCAGTTCTTC

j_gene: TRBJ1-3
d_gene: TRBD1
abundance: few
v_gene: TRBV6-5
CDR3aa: CASSYGTGGGSGNTIYF
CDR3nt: TGTGCCAGCAGTTATGGGACAGGGGGGGGATCTGGAAACACCATATATTTT

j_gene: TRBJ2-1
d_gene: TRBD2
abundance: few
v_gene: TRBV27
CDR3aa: CASSSGLAEYNEQFF
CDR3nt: TGTGCCAGCAGTTCGGGACTAGCGGAATACAATGAGCAGTTCTTC

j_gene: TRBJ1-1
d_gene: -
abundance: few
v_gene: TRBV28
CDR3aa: CASSMTGAMNTEAFF
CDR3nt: TGTGCCAGCAGTATGACAGGAGCGATGAACACTGAAGCTTTCTTT

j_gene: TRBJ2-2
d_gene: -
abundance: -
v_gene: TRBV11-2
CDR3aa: CASSLTQVGELFF
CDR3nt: TGTGCCAGCAGCTTGACTCAGGTCGGGGAGCTGTTTTTT

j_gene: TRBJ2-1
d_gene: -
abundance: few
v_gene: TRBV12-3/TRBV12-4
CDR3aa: CASNSDQAGSSYNEQFF
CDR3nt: TGTGCCAGCAACTCGGACCAGGCTGGGAGCTCCTACAATGAGCAGTTCTTC